This T cell receptor beta chain was retrieved from a study of shared clonotypes between healthy human individuals. Data came from immunoSEQ multiplex PCR; TCRdb stores just in-frame clones and leaves some out. Seen here are roughly 680,000 clones, roughly 72% observed once, and the top ten hold over 1.5%. The CDR3 runs 15 residues. CDR1 is WSHSY, CDR2 SAAADI, per germline. V lost 8 bases and J 7 bases, leaving 20 bases between the germline ends. Source material: memory CD4+ T cells sorted from blood. Subset noted: CD45RA-negative fraction. This rearrangement joins TRBV10-2 to TRBJ2-2; maybe TRBD1 (6 bases). This TCR was recovered from a woman aged 25-40 years in good health. CDR3 sequence: CASHTTGFRDGELFF. DNA of the CDR3: TGCGCCAGCCACACTACAGGGTTTCGCGACGGGGAGCTGTTTTTT.